What follows describes a single TCR beta chain. These data belong to a study of cytomegalovirus exposure and HLA in healthy donors. The PCR used 60 Vbeta and 13 Jbeta primers. This table comes from immunoSEQ multiplex PCR, and its TCRdb copy is limited to in-frame clones, with some not included. The sample contains fewer than 200,000 clones, 79% of which appear only once. The V segment lost 5 bases and the J segment 6 bases; nucleotides outside the gene matches: 7. Germline loops: CDR1 LNHDA, CDR2 SQIVND (reference sequence). This CDR3 has 14 amino acids. This clonotype originated in a woman aged 40 to 55 in good health and CMV-seronegative. Material: PBMCs. The chain has TRBV19 and TRBJ1-5, with 7 nucleotides matching TRBD1. The CDR3 nucleotides are TGTGCCAGTAGTCCCACAGGGGTCCCTCAGCCCCAGCATTTT. Protein sequence: CASSPTGVPQPQHF.